This TCR beta chain is from a study of CD8+CD57+ T cells in acquired aplastic anemia. This CDR3 is built from 14 residues. Germline trimming cut 2 bases from V and 3 bases from J; bases unmatched to any gene: 0. From germline, CDR1 is MNHEY and CDR2 SVGEGT. This clonotype was observed a single time. Genomic DNA acted as the template from which TCR beta VDJ combination and CDR3 sequence profiling were carried out. TCRdb used MiXCR to reprocess the reads, holding one entry per CDR3 protein. The sample holds about 110,000 distinct CDR3 sequences; 50% to 65% are singletons and the top ten take roughly 30%.

Sequenced sample: sorted CD4+, CD8+, or CD8+CD57+ T cells (not recorded which) from PBMCs. This TCR was sampled from a human donor in good health, serving as a control. The chain is built from TRBV6-2 or TRBV6-3 and TRBJ2-7, with TRBD2 matching 11 bases. This CDR3 reads CASSYGTSGYEQYF. CDR3 nucleotides: TGTGCCAGCAGTTACGGGACTAGCGGCTACGAGCAGTACTTC.